One T cell receptor (beta chain) is described in this entry. The antigen is not known. Germline V gene sequence: CDR1 SNHLY, CDR2 FYNNEI. The CDR3 extends over 15 amino acids. V gave up 6 bases and J gave up 3 bases; unmatched junction bases: 9. The data originate from a study of CD8+ T cells in alopecia areata. Whole-study results and caveats: Researchers report lesional scalp, most notably alopecia totalis/universalis, outstripped normal scalp in clonality. Scalp repertoires also include resident alphabeta T cells from normal skin. In patients, TCRs were shared less clearly than in mice, and HLA may possibly be involved.

Cell sorting was applied to PBMCs, and CD4+ and CD8+ T cells were collected. cDNA reverse transcribed from extracted RNA served as the sequencing template. Clones were read by immunoSEQ multiplex PCR, and TCRdb kept only the in-frame ones, dropping some. The sample holds roughly 100,000 clones, roughly 50% seen once. The sample taken for sequencing was CD4+ T cells sorted from blood. V usage is TRBV2 and J usage is TRBJ2-7, with 9 bases aligning to TRBD1. This TCR was sampled from a human donor in good health. CDR3 residues: CASRSPGQGVYEQYF. The CDR3 region has the DNA TGTGCCAGCAGATCACCGGGACAGGGAGTCTACGAGCAGTACTTC.